This T cell receptor (beta chain) was sequenced during a study of neoadjuvant anti-PD-1 for oral cavity cancer. Sequencing was performed with immunoSEQ multiplex PCR; in TCRdb, only in-frame clones are kept and a portion is missing. This sample has more than 13,000 clones; 70% to 80% occur once, and the top ten carry 2.1%. The sample in question was PBMCs, obtained before nivolumab (anti-PD-1) treatment. The source of this sequence is a person between 35 and 79 years old with oral cavity squamous cell carcinoma.

The CDR3 loop reads CAWGGQFEGYTF. For the CDR3, the DNA is TGTGCCTGGGGGGGGCAGTTCGAAGGCTACACCTTC. This chain connects TRBV30 to TRBJ1-2, with D tentatively TRBD1 (6 bases). The CDR3 covers 12 residues. Germline assignment: CDR1 GTSNPN and CDR2 SVGIG (reference sequence). V was shortened by 5 bases and J by 8 bases, with 15 bases between the two germline ends.